One and the same sample provided the 17 T cell receptor beta chains below, sequenced in a study of blood T cells in healthy people across ages. With a J-beta primer mix and a sample-barcoded 5' primer, a second PCR ran 7 to 11 cycles. TCRdb re-derived calls from the 5' RACE reads in MiXCR, one entry per CDR3 protein. The data show about 580,000 distinct CDR3 sequences, less than 60% seen once. The sequenced sample consisted of blood. These receptors all stem from an elderly man in good health.

This clonotype was found a few times. The gene calls are TRBV5-1 and TRBJ2-3, with 8 bases matching TRBD2. The CDR3 length is 16 residues. V shed 1 base and J 3 bases; nucleotides not matched to a gene: 7. From germline, CDR1 is SGHRS and CDR2 YFSETQ. For the CDR3, the DNA is TGCGCCAGCAGCTTGTTCGGGAGGGCCTCAACAGATACGCAGTATTTT. Protein: CASSLFGRASTDTQYF.

This clonotype was found a few times. For the CDR3, the DNA is TGCAGCGTTGTGACATCCCACTCCTACGAGCAGTACTTC. Protein product: CSVVTSHSYEQYF. This sequence joins TRBV29-1 and TRBJ2-7; no reliable D call. With 4 bases removed from V and 0 bases from J, the gap between germline ends came to 10 bases. This CDR3 is built from 13 residues. Germline V gene lookup returns CDR1 SQVTM and CDR2 ANQGSEA.

This clonotype occurred a few times. The chain links TRBV28 to TRBJ2-7; no clear D gene. CDR1 and CDR2 (germline): MDHEN, SYDVKM. CDR3 length equals 14 residues. V was trimmed by 8 bases and J by 1 base, leaving 15 bases between them. Written as DNA, the CDR3 is TGTGCCAGCGCCGCACACTCAGCTTCCTACGAGCAGTACTTC. Its protein is CASAAHSASYEQYF.

This clonotype was counted at least ten times. J is TRBJ1-2 and V is TRBV6-5; 7 nucleotides match TRBD1. J was trimmed by 8 bases and V by 4 bases; bases with no gene match: 7. The germline CDR1 and CDR2 sequences are MNHEY and SVGAGI. This CDR3 comprises 13 residues. For the CDR3, the DNA is TGTGCCAGCAGTTCCTGGGACAGCACGGGCTACACCTTC. Translation gives CASSSWDSTGYTF.

This clonotype was picked up a small number of times. The chain employs TRBV5-1 and TRBJ2-1; 11 nucleotides match TRBD2. Germline CDR1 reads SGHRS; CDR2 reads YFSETQ. CDR3 size: 19 residues. Losses at the gene ends were 2 bases for V and 0 bases for J; bases not matched to a gene: 10. CDR3 coding DNA: TGCGCCAGCAGCTTATCCTCCCTAGCGGGAGGCAACTCCTACAATGAGCAGTTCTTC. This codes for CASSLSSLAGGNSYNEQFF.

This clonotype appeared many times. The J gene is TRBJ2-1, the V gene TRBV12-3 or TRBV12-4, with a tentative D call TRBD2 (5 bases). V was cut by 7 bases and J by 2 bases, with 15 bases left in between. The length of the CDR3 is 15 residues. Here the CDR3 reads CASTTGRGTYNEQFF. The CDR3 DNA follows: TGTGCCAGCACCACCGGCCGGGGTACCTACAATGAGCAGTTCTTC.

This clonotype was counted a few times. The rearrangement links TRBV12-3 or TRBV12-4 to TRBJ2-7; D not certain. V lost 5 bases and J lost 6, with 17 bases in between. The CDR3 length is 14 residues. CDR3 coding DNA: TGTGCCAGCAGTGAACAGTTAGGCCTTGTCGAGCAGTACTTC. Its protein product is CASSEQLGLVEQYF.

This clonotype has a handful of counts. A read error may be the cause here, since a much bigger clone is one base away. V usage is TRBV6-5 and J usage is TRBJ2-6, with D unresolved. Germline-derived CDR1 and CDR2 are MNHEY and SVGAGI. V was clipped by 6 bases and J by 0 bases, with 9 bases between them. This CDR3 has 15 residues. In DNA, the CDR3 is TGTGCCAGCAGCCGCGTCCCCTCTGGGGCCAACGTCCTGACTTTC. This codes for CASSRVPSGANVLTF.

V gene TRBV7-9 combines with J gene TRBJ2-3, with TRBD1 matching over 9 bases. The J segment lost 2 bases and the V segment lost 1 base, leaving 7 bases of the junction unmatched. This CDR3 region has 17 residues. Germline CDR1 SEHNR, CDR2 FQNEAQ (reference sequence). CDR3 region: CASSLGGWDRVTDTQYF. In nucleotides, the CDR3 is TGTGCCAGCAGCTTAGGGGGCTGGGACAGGGTCACAGATACGCAGTATTTT. Variable domain in full (rest from reference TRBV7-9 and TRBJ2-3): DTGVSQNPRHKITKRGQNVTFRCDPISEHNRLYWYRQTLGQGPEFLTYFQNEAQLEKSRLLSDRFSAERPKGSFSTLEIQRTEQGDSAMYLCASSLGGWDRVTDTQYFGPGTRLTVL.

This clonotype was detected once. The CDR3 sequence is CASSYGRQRNTEAFF. The CDR3, as DNA: TGTGCCAGCAGTTACGGGAGACAGCGGAACACTGAAGCTTTCTTT. V is TRBV6-2 or TRBV6-3 and J is TRBJ1-1; the D gene is possibly TRBD1 (5 bases). Germline-derived CDR1 and CDR2 are MNHEY and SVGEGT. Trimming removed 2 bases from V and 1 base from J, with 11 bases in between. This CDR3 is built from 15 residues.

The chain uses TRBV20-1 and TRBJ1-2; D remains ambiguous. This CDR3 spans 14 amino acids. The germline CDR1 and CDR2 sequences are DFQATT and SNEGSKA (reference sequence). The V end lost 5 bases, the J end lost 4 bases, and 17 bases lay between the germline ends. The CDR3 loop reads CSASQPAGGYGYTF. The DNA of the CDR3 is TGCAGTGCTTCCCAACCTGCGGGCGGCTATGGCTACACCTTC.

The chain couples TRBV7-2 to TRBJ2-1; D is possibly TRBD2 (5 bases). The germline CDR1 and CDR2 sequences are SGHTA and FQGNSA. V lost 0 bases to trimming and J lost 10 bases, with 13 bases between them. This CDR3 has 14 residues. CDR3 bases: TGTGCCAGCAGCTTAGCGGCTAGCCAAGTCGAGCAGTTCTTC. This translates into CASSLAASQVEQFF.

As regards this clonotype: Germline and junction disagree at one end, which may indicate a read error. The gene calls are TRBV7-9 and TRBJ1-1; 7 bases are shared with TRBD1. Germline-derived CDR1 and CDR2 are SEHNR and FQNEAQ (reference sequence). The CDR3 loop spans 15 amino acids. The CDR3 loop is CTSSPRGILNTEAFF. CDR3 nucleotides: TGTACCAGCAGCCCCAGGGGGATACTTAACACTGAAGCTTTCTTT.

The chain uses TRBV7-2 and TRBJ2-1, with 8 bases matching TRBD1. Germline V gives CDR1 SGHTA, CDR2 FQGNSA. Losses at the gene ends were 9 bases for V and 4 bases for J; bases not matched to a gene: 11. The CDR3 contains 15 residues. The CDR3 sequence: CASSRTGTGYNEQFF. CDR3 in DNA: TGTGCCAGTAGCCGGACAGGGACGGGTTACAATGAGCAGTTCTTC.

There are many counts of this clonotype. This chain connects TRBV6-5 to TRBJ2-5; 7 nucleotides line up with TRBD2. The CDR3 loop spans 14 amino acids. CDR1 is MNHEY, CDR2 SVGAGI, per germline. The junction had 11 bases not matched to a gene; V was cut back by 2 bases and J by 11 bases. CDR3 sequence: CASSYGDSGGTQYF. The CDR3 DNA sequence: TGTGCCAGCAGTTACGGTGATTCGGGGGGTACACAGTACTTC.

This clonotype was seen a handful of times. This rearrangement joins TRBV7-9 to TRBJ1-1; D unclear. Trimming removed 0 bases from V and 1 base from J, with 9 bases in between. In germline, CDR1 is SEHNR, CDR2 FQNEAQ (reference sequence). This CDR3 is 15 amino acids long. This chain's CDR3 is CASSLAASQNTEAFF. Here the CDR3 DNA reads TGTGCCAGCAGCTTAGCCGCCAGTCAGAACACTGAAGCTTTCTTT.

A few counts support this clonotype. In DNA form, the CDR3 reads TGTGCCAGCAGTCCCTCTCTTAGCGGGAGGAATGAGCAGTTCTTC. Protein: CASSPSLSGRNEQFF. The chain joins TRBV28 to TRBJ2-1; 10 nucleotides align to TRBD2. This CDR3 is 15 amino acids long. J lost 7 bases, V lost 5 bases, and 8 bases had no gene match. CDR1 and CDR2 (germline): MDHEN, SYDVKM.